This T cell receptor beta chain was identified during a study of blood T cell repertoires in COVID-19. In the study overall: T cells, B-cell-depleted T cells, or PBMCs supplied cDNA or gDNA.

V lost 5 bases, J lost 4 bases, and 9 bases lay in between. CDR3 length equals 13 residues. Participants spanned ages about 18 to 90 years and resided in roughly 22 US areas. Participant-reported clinical history was the basis for cohort assignment. Data came from immunoSEQ multiplex PCR; TCRdb stores just in-frame clones and leaves some out. In the table there are under 250,000 clones, about four fifths of which are singletons. This TCR was sampled from a woman between 40 and 50 years old who had been exposed to COVID-19. This rearrangement joins TRBV12-3 or TRBV12-4 to TRBJ1-5; D gene unclear. The sequencing sample was made of PBMCs or T cells enriched from blood (not recorded which). The CDR3 protein is CASSVAGNQPQHF. The CDR3 DNA reads as TGTGCCAGCAGTGTGGCCGGGAATCAGCCCCAGCATTTT.